This TCR beta chain was profiled in a study of breast tumors, draining lymph nodes, adjacent tissues. Study-level results: Compared with lymph nodes, tumors were less diverse; compared with nontumor tissue, more.

On this clonotype: Its antigen is still unknown. Since a much larger clone is just one base distant, this may be a read error.

Breast cancer patients provided tissue from their axillary draining lymph nodes. TCRdb reprocessed the multiplex PCR reads via MiXCR and lists one record per CDR3 protein. The sample yields over 250,000 distinct CDR3 sequences, about 30% seen once. V was shortened by 3 bases and J by 7 bases, with 12 bases between the two germline ends. The CDR3 spans 13 residues. Sample: axillary lymph node tissue. This TCR came from a female donor with breast cancer. Some clones in this sample may be carry-over from other donors' samples. The genes are TRBV12-3 or TRBV12-4 and TRBJ1-2, with D possibly being TRBD1 (5 bases). The CDR3 DNA sequence: TGTGCCAGCAGTTTGTGGGGCGCGGTTGGCTACACCTTC. It yields the protein CASSLWGAVGYTF.